Listed below are T cell receptor beta chains from one sample, sequenced in a study of T cell responses to AZD1222 COVID-19 vaccine. Assay: immunoSEQ multiplex PCR; the TCRdb copy retains only in-frame clones and omits some. The repertoire includes about 99,000 clones, about 90% of them detected once, and around 4.8% sits in the top ten. The input for sequencing was peripheral blood, taken on day 0 of AZD1222 vaccination. The receptors originated from an adult in good health. Both conserved end residues are part of each CDR3. The D gene is left open where the match is weak. Clone sizes are given selectively: once, few, many, or a class where the clone is expanded.

clone_size	v_call	j_call	d_call	cdr3_nt	cdr3_aa
.	TRBV19	TRBJ2-2	.	TGTGCCAGTAACTGGTACAGGAACACCGGGGAGCTGTTTTTT	CASNWYRNTGELFF
.	TRBV4-3	TRBJ1-1	.	TGCGCCAGCAGCCAAGGAGGCTCTGTCACTGAAGCTTTCTTT	CASSQGGSVTEAFF
.	TRBV14	TRBJ2-7	.	TGTGCCAGCAGCCAAGGGGACGGCCCCTACGAGCAGTACTTC	CASSQGDGPYEQYF
once	TRBV27	TRBJ1-2	.	TGTGCCAGCAGTGCCCAGCCCATCACTAACTATGGCTACACCTTC	CASSAQPITNYGYTF
.	TRBV9	TRBJ1-5	TRBD1	TGTGCCAGCAGCCCCGGGACAGGGGGCCTCAATCAGCCCCAGCATTTT	CASSPGTGGLNQPQHF
.	TRBV11-2	TRBJ1-1	.	TGTGCCAGCAGCGCCCTCGGGTATGAAGCTTTCTTT	CASSALGYEAFF
.	TRBV5-1	TRBJ2-4	.	TGCGCCAGCAGCGACACCCAGGGGGGAAACATTCAGTACTTC	CASSDTQGGNIQYF
.	TRBV14	TRBJ1-1	TRBD1	TGTGCCAGCAGCCAGTTACAGGGGGTGAACACTGAAGCTTTCTTT	CASSQLQGVNTEAFF
.	TRBV10-2	TRBJ2-3	.	TGCGCCAGCCAAAGACTGAGGGGGGGCACAGATACGCAGTATTTT	CASQRLRGGTDTQYF
.	TRBV4-1	TRBJ2-1	TRBD2	TGCGCCAGCAGCCAAGGAGCGGGGAGGTTACACAATGAGCAGTTCTTC	CASSQGAGRLHNEQFF
.	TRBV7-2	TRBJ1-2	.	TGTGCCAGCAGCCTGGGGGGTGGCTACACCTTC	CASSLGGGYTF
.	TRBV2	TRBJ1-2	.	TGTGCCAGCGTTTACGGGTCTAACTATGGCTACACCTTC	CASVYGSNYGYTF
.	TRBV7-8	TRBJ1-6	.	TGTGCCAGCAGCTTAATTGGGGGTTCCTATAATTCACCCCTCCACTTT	CASSLIGGSYNSPLHF
few	TRBV12-3/TRBV12-4	TRBJ1-2	.	TGTGCCAGCAGTTTCTTCGGGGGCGACGGCTACACCTTC	CASSFFGGDGYTF
.	TRBV4-2	TRBJ1-1	.	TGTGCCAGCAGCCTAGGGGGGGGCACTGAAGCTTTCTTT	CASSLGGGTEAFF
.	TRBV9	TRBJ2-5	TRBD2	TGTGCCAGCAGCGTAAACCTAGCGGGGGGCAAAGAGACCCAGTACTTC	CASSVNLAGGKETQYF
.	TRBV6-5	TRBJ1-5	.	TGTGCCAGCAGCCCACTGAACGCCAATCAGCCCCAGCATTTT	CASSPLNANQPQHF
.	TRBV6-6	TRBJ1-1	.	TGTGCCAGCAGTTACTCGCGAACACGCCTTGAAGCTTTCTTT	CASSYSRTRLEAFF
.	TRBV7-9	TRBJ1-1	TRBD1	TGTGCCAGCAACCCACGACAGGGGGCCGGCACTGAAGCTTTCTTT	CASNPRQGAGTEAFF
.	TRBV7-9	TRBJ2-2	.	TGTGCCAGCAGCTTTTTTGGGTCCACCGGGGAGCTGTTTTTT	CASSFFGSTGELFF
.	TRBV30	TRBJ2-1	TRBD2	TGTGCCTTCGGCGGGGGCAATGAGCAGTTCTTC	CAFGGGNEQFF
.	TRBV5-1	TRBJ1-1	TRBD1	TGCGCCAGCAGCTCCGGGTGGACAGGGGACTTATTGATGAACACTGAAGCTTTCTTT	CASSSGWTGDLLMNTEAFF
.	TRBV5-1	TRBJ2-1	TRBD1	TGCGCCAGCAGCTTGGTAGGACAGGGGTGGCATGAGCAGTTCTTC	CASSLVGQGWHEQFF
.	TRBV6-5	TRBJ2-6	.	TGTGCCAGCACTTCTGGGGGCGCTGGGGCCAACGTCCTGACTTTC	CASTSGGAGANVLTF
.	TRBV5-4	TRBJ2-1	.	TGTGCCAGCAGCGCCCAGGGGCGGCCCGTCAATGAGCAGTTCTTC	CASSAQGRPVNEQFF
.	TRBV6-6	TRBJ1-5	.	TGTGCCAGCAGTTTACCATGGGGCAGCGAGGCCCAGCCCCAGCATTTT	CASSLPWGSEAQPQHF
.	TRBV20-1	TRBJ1-1	.	TGCAGTGCTAGAGTGTACACTGAAGCTTTCTTT	CSARVYTEAFF
.	TRBV15	TRBJ2-7	.	TGTGCCACCAGCGTCAACGAATACGAGCAGTACTTC	CATSVNEYEQYF
.	TRBV13	TRBJ2-7	.	TGTGCCAGCAGCCAGCCGGCATACTCCTACGAGCAGTACTTC	CASSQPAYSYEQYF
.	TRBV4-3	TRBJ1-3	.	TGCGCCAGCAGCCCGACCCTGAGCTCTGGAAACACCATATATTTT	CASSPTLSSGNTIYF
.	TRBV27	TRBJ2-6	.	TGTGCCAGCAGTTTCATCCCTCAAAGCTCTGGGGCCAACGTCCTGACTTTC	CASSFIPQSSGANVLTF
.	TRBV9	TRBJ2-7	TRBD2	TGTGCCAGCAGCGAGACCCCCGGGGGGGGCGGCGAGCAGTACTTC	CASSETPGGGGEQYF
once	TRBV12-3/TRBV12-4	TRBJ1-2	.	TGTGCCAGCAGAATAACAGGCAACTATGGCTACACCTTC	CASRITGNYGYTF
.	TRBV2	TRBJ2-3	.	TGTGCCAGCAGTTCGCTCGGGCGGGGCCCCACAGATACGCAGTATTTT	CASSSLGRGPTDTQYF
.	TRBV6-1	TRBJ2-7	.	TGTGCCAGCAGTGAGGGGCGAACATCCTACGAGCAGTACTTC	CASSEGRTSYEQYF
.	TRBV4-2	TRBJ2-7	TRBD2	TGTGCCAGCAGCCGAGGGGCCCTAGCGGGGGATTCCTACGAGCAGTACTTC	CASSRGALAGDSYEQYF